This entry is about one T cell receptor (beta chain). Its specificity is not known. Vbeta (60) and Jbeta (13) primers were used in the PCR. Libraries were prepared by immunoSEQ multiplex PCR; TCRdb keeps only in-frame clonotypes and omits some of them. The data contain about 120,000 clones, over 60% of them singletons. These data originate in a study of cytomegalovirus exposure and HLA in healthy donors. This CDR3 region has 14 residues. V was clipped by 0 bases and J by 9 bases, with 12 bases between them. CDR1 GTSNPN and CDR2 SVGIG come from the germline V gene (reference sequence). General study points: In vitro data verified three CMV-associated chains as specific for CMV antigens.

The clonotype comes from a man younger than 35 in good health and CMV-seropositive. The chain recombines TRBV30 with TRBJ1-6; possibly TRBD1 for D (5 bases). The sequencing sample was made of PBMCs. The CDR3 loop reads CAWSVGGGGSPLHF. The CDR3 DNA reads TGTGCCTGGAGTGTGGGGGGGGGTGGTTCACCCCTCCACTTT.